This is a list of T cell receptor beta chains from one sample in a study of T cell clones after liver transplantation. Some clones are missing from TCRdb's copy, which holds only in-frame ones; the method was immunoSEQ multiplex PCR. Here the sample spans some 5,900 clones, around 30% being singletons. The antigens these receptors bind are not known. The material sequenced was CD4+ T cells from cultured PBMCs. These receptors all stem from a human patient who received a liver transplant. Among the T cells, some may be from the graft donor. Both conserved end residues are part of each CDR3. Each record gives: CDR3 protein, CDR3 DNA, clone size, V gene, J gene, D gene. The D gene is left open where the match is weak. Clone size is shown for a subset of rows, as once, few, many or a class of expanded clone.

CDR3: CSASNEKLFF
DNA: TGCAGTGCTTCGAATGAAAAACTGTTTTTT
size: few
V: TRBV20-1
J: TRBJ1-4
D: .

CDR3: CASSYAGMNEQYF
DNA: TGTGCCAGCAGTTACGCGGGAATGAACGAGCAGTACTTC
size: few
V: TRBV6-6
J: TRBJ2-7
D: .

CDR3: CASSLIGTANYGYTF
DNA: TGTGCCAGTAGTCTGATCGGGACAGCTAACTATGGCTACACCTTC
size: .
V: TRBV19
J: TRBJ1-2
D: TRBD1

CDR3: CASSQLASSPYNEQFF
DNA: TGCGCCAGCAGCCAGTTAGCGTCCTCCCCCTACAATGAGCAGTTCTTC
size: .
V: TRBV4-1
J: TRBJ2-1
D: .

CDR3: CASSPRQLRMNTEAFF
DNA: TGTGCCAGCAGCCCCCGACAGTTAAGAATGAACACTGAAGCTTTCTTT
size: .
V: TRBV11-2
J: TRBJ1-1
D: .

CDR3: CASSSRGDYGYTF
DNA: TGTGCCAGCAGCTCGAGGGGGGACTATGGCTACACCTTC
size: .
V: TRBV7-8
J: TRBJ1-2
D: .

CDR3: CASSYLGLGYTF
DNA: TGTGCCAGCAGTTACCTGGGCCTGGGCTACACCTTC
size: few
V: TRBV6-8
J: TRBJ1-2
D: .

CDR3: CASSWYGMNTEAFF
DNA: TGTGCCAGCAGCTGGTATGGGATGAACACTGAAGCTTTCTTT
size: .
V: TRBV5-6
J: TRBJ1-1
D: .

CDR3: CASMPGQLNYGYTF
DNA: TGTGCCAGCATGCCGGGACAGCTTAACTATGGCTACACCTTC
size: large
V: TRBV2
J: TRBJ1-2
D: TRBD1

CDR3: CASSPAGGLGNEQFF
DNA: TGCGCCAGCAGCCCAGCGGGAGGGTTGGGCAATGAGCAGTTCTTC
size: .
V: TRBV4-1
J: TRBJ2-1
D: TRBD2

CDR3: CASSPAGLSSSGNTIYF
DNA: TGTGCCAGCAGCCCTGCGGGACTTTCGAGCTCTGGAAACACCATATATTTT
size: few
V: TRBV5-7
J: TRBJ1-3
D: .

CDR3: CASSLGDRFLSGTYGYTF
DNA: TGTGCCAGCAGCCTCGGGGACAGATTCCTTTCGGGGACATATGGCTACACCTTC
size: few
V: TRBV4-2
J: TRBJ1-2
D: TRBD1

CDR3: CASSFTNTGELFF
DNA: TGTGCCAGCAGCTTCACGAACACCGGGGAGCTGTTTTTT
size: medium-sized
V: TRBV7-2
J: TRBJ2-2
D: .

CDR3: CASSSRLAGGGELFF
DNA: TGTGCCAGCAGTTCGCGACTAGCGGGAGGGGGGGAGCTGTTTTTT
size: few
V: TRBV28
J: TRBJ2-2
D: TRBD2

CDR3: CASSLRGGNQPQHF
DNA: TGTGCCAGCAGTCTCAGGGGTGGGAATCAGCCCCAGCATTTT
size: .
V: TRBV6-5
J: TRBJ1-5
D: .

CDR3: CASSIGLAATRTQYF
DNA: TGTGCCAGTAGTATCGGGCTAGCGGCAACGAGGACCCAGTACTTC
size: .
V: TRBV19
J: TRBJ2-5
D: TRBD2

CDR3: CASSLPGYQTEAFF
DNA: TGTGCCAGCAGCTTGCCCGGGTATCAAACTGAAGCTTTCTTT
size: few
V: TRBV5-4
J: TRBJ1-1
D: .

CDR3: CASSQVLLAGSGANVLTF
DNA: TGTGCCAGCAGCCAAGTCTTACTAGCGGGATCTGGGGCCAACGTCCTGACTTTC
size: .
V: TRBV7-8
J: TRBJ2-6
D: TRBD2

CDR3: CASSHSGLGGTGELFF
DNA: TGCGCCAGCAGCCATTCGGGACTAGGGGGGACCGGGGAGCTGTTTTTT
size: few
V: TRBV5-4
J: TRBJ2-2
D: TRBD2

CDR3: CSASLHNTQYF
DNA: TGCAGTGCTAGTTTACATAATACGCAGTATTTT
size: .
V: TRBV20-1
J: TRBJ2-3
D: .

CDR3: CASSPRTYNEQFF
DNA: TGTGCCAGCAGCCCGCGGACCTACAATGAGCAGTTCTTC
size: few
V: TRBV5-4
J: TRBJ2-1
D: .

CDR3: CAGSPTIRGLAVTDTQYF
DNA: TGTGCCGGCAGCCCAACTATAAGGGGGCTAGCGGTGACAGATACGCAGTATTTT
size: .
V: TRBV14
J: TRBJ2-3
D: .

CDR3: CASSTPGGFWGYTF
DNA: TGTGCCAGCAGTACCCCGGGGGGCTTTTGGGGCTACACCTTC
size: medium-sized
V: TRBV7-2
J: TRBJ1-2
D: .

CDR3: CASSSPSSYSSYEQYF
DNA: TGTGCCAGCAGTTCTCCCTCTAGCTACTCCTCCTACGAGCAGTACTTC
size: few
V: TRBV28
J: TRBJ2-7
D: .

CDR3: CASSSGQGANTGELFF
DNA: TGTGCCAGCTCATCAGGACAGGGGGCGAACACCGGGGAGCTGTTTTTT
size: .
V: TRBV18
J: TRBJ2-2
D: TRBD1

CDR3: CASSFSGGGSGELFF
DNA: TGCGCCAGCAGCTTCTCCGGGGGCGGGAGCGGGGAGCTGTTTTTT
size: .
V: TRBV5-1
J: TRBJ2-2
D: .

CDR3: CASSFWGGYTF
DNA: TGTGCCAGCAGTTTCTGGGGGGGCTACACCTTC
size: .
V: TRBV28
J: TRBJ1-2
D: .

CDR3: CASSQPSGKSYEQFF
DNA: TGTGCCAGCAGCCAACCTAGCGGGAAGTCCTATGAGCAGTTCTTC
size: .
V: TRBV7-2
J: TRBJ2-1
D: TRBD2

CDR3: CASSSWGKRSYEQYF
DNA: TGTGCCAGCAGCTCCTGGGGTAAGAGGTCCTACGAGCAGTACTTC
size: .
V: TRBV7-2
J: TRBJ2-7
D: .

CDR3: CASSAVPGHSSYEQYF
DNA: TGTGCCAGCAGCGCCGTTCCGGGACATTCCTCCTACGAGCAGTACTTC
size: .
V: TRBV5-5
J: TRBJ2-7
D: .